These 11 T cell receptor beta chains were all obtained from the same sample, sequenced in a study of blood T cell repertoires in COVID-19. Profiled with immunoSEQ multiplex PCR; TCRdb holds only in-frame clones, not every one. This sample has roughly 150,000 clones, with 80% found just once. Specimen: peripheral blood. All receptors derive from a man aged 55 to 70 with acute or convalescent COVID-19.

This clone was observed once. The chain carries TRBV12-3 or TRBV12-4 and TRBJ1-2; D gene unclear. V was trimmed by 5 bases and J by 0 bases, leaving 7 bases between them. The CDR3 is made up of 13 amino acids. The CDR3 DNA sequence: TGTGCCAGCAGTACCGTAGCTAACTATGGCTACACCTTC. It codes for CASSTVANYGYTF.

The chain links TRBV21-1 to TRBJ2-3; TRBD2 is the table's D call and was not checked against the DNA. TRBV21-1 is marked as a pseudogene. This CDR3 region has 16 residues. CDR3 DNA: TGTGCCAGCAGCAACACTAGCGGGAGGGCCGCAGATACGCAGTATTTT. It is translated as CASSNTSGRAADTQYF.

The table lists this clone with a count of one. The V and J genes are TRBV5-6 and TRBJ1-2; possible D gene TRBD1, 5 bases. The germline gives CDR1 SGHDT, CDR2 YYEEEE. The V gene lost 0 bases and the J gene lost 5 bases, with 11 bases spanning the gap. The CDR3 totals 14 residues. The CDR3 DNA is TGTGCCAGCAGCTTGGTATCACAGGATTATGGCTACACCTTC. Encoded protein: CASSLVSQDYGYTF.

V and J are TRBV4-1 and TRBJ1-1; D is unclear. This CDR3 spans 14 amino acids. Germline lookup yields CDR1 MGHRA and CDR2 YSYEKL. The V end lost 3 bases, the J end lost 7 bases, and 15 bases lay between the germline ends. CDR3 DNA: TGCGCCAGCAGCCACCTAAGCCCACCTCTTGAAGCTTTCTTT. It is translated as CASSHLSPPLEAFF.

This chain joins TRBV27 and TRBJ1-4; TRBD1 aligns across 12 bases. Unmatched junction bases numbered 2, after V lost 2 bases and J lost 10 bases. Germline V gives CDR1 MNHEY, CDR2 SMNVEV (reference sequence). The CDR3 is 14 amino acids. CDR3 DNA sequence: TGTGCCAGCAGTTTAGGGACAGGGGGCGGAAAACTGTTTTTT. This codes for CASSLGTGGGKLFF.

This clone was seen a handful of times. J is TRBJ2-2 and V is TRBV5-1, with a weak D call TRBD2 (5 bases). CDR1 and CDR2 (germline): SGHRS, YFSETQ. Trimming pared 4 bases from V and 6 bases from J, leaving 16 bases between. CDR3 length: 15 amino acids. CDR3 bases: TGCGCCAGCAGCCCGAGTGAGTTCGGGGCCGGGGAGCTGTTTTTT. Translating it yields CASSPSEFGAGELFF.

This chain uses TRBV2 with TRBJ1-5; the D gene is possibly TRBD1 (5 bases). Germline V lookup: CDR1 SNHLY, CDR2 FYNNEI. The germline V and J ends were trimmed by 1 base and 6 bases, with 13 bases remaining between them. The CDR3 has 15 amino acids. CDR3 residues: CASSEEGTGGQPQHF. CDR3 nucleotides: TGTGCCAGCAGTGAAGAGGGGACGGGGGGTCAGCCCCAGCATTTT.

The V and J genes are TRBV5-6 and TRBJ2-1; tentatively, D is TRBD2 (5 bases). CDR1 and CDR2 (germline): SGHDT, YYEEEE. Trimming shortened V by 5 bases and J by 0 bases, and 18 bases separated the two germline ends. The CDR3 sequence is 17 residues long. The CDR3 sequence is CASSPWLAWYSYNEQFF. CDR3 nucleotides: TGTGCCAGCAGTCCGTGGCTAGCTTGGTACTCCTACAATGAGCAGTTCTTC.

The chain recombines TRBV5-4 with TRBJ2-7; 10 bases are shared with TRBD1. Trimming at V came to 0 bases and at J to 6 bases, leaving 12 bases not matched to a gene. Germline V gene lookup returns CDR1 SGHNT and CDR2 YYREEE (reference sequence). The CDR3 is made up of 17 amino acids. The CDR3 nucleotides are TGTGCCAGCAGCTTGGGCCCGACCGGGACAGGGGTCTCCGAGCAGTACTTC. Protein sequence: CASSLGPTGTGVSEQYF.

This rearrangement joins TRBV19 to TRBJ2-6; a possible D gene is TRBD1 (6 bases). The CDR3 contains 13 residues. V lost 6 bases, J lost 3 bases, and 6 bases lay in between. Per the germline V gene, CDR1 is LNHDA and CDR2 is SQIVND (reference sequence). The CDR3 DNA is TGTGCCAGTAGACAGGGTGGGGCCAACGTCCTGACTTTC. As protein: CASRQGGANVLTF. The whole variable domain, filled in from reference TRBV19 and TRBJ2-6, reads DGGITQSPKYLFRKEGQNVTLSCEQNLNHDAMYWYRQDPGQGLRLIYYSQIVNDFQKGDIAEGYSVSREKKESFPLTVTSAQKNPTAFYLCASRQGGANVLTFGAGSRLTVL.

The chain carries TRBV5-5 and TRBJ1-6; D might be TRBD1 (5 bases). CDR3 length: 14 residues. V dropped 4 bases and J dropped 6 bases, with 11 bases sitting between them. Per germline, CDR1 SGHKS and CDR2 YYEKEE (reference sequence). DNA of the CDR3: TGTGCCAGCAGCCCAGGGCCACTTAATTCACCCCTCCACTTT. It is translated as CASSPGPLNSPLHF. Complete variable domain (other parts from reference TRBV5-5 and TRBJ1-6): DAGVTQSPTHLIKTRGQQVTLRCSPISGHKSVSWYQQVLGQGPQFIFQYYEKEERGRGNFPDRFSARQFPNYSSELNVNALLLGDSALYLCASSPGPLNSPLHFGNGTRLTVT.